These 17 T cell receptor beta chains share one sample of origin, sequenced in a study of vaccination and CD4 T cells after COVID-19. CD4+ T cells that had been cultured provided DNA sequenced with the Oncomine TCR Beta short-read assay. One entry per CDR3 protein, called by TCRdb with MiXCR from the PCR reads. Here the sample spans some 11,000 distinct CDR3 sequences, around 41% being singletons. Indicated treatment: approximately 11-day PBMC culture with coronavirus spike peptide pools or control peptides (ViraFEST assay). No antigen is known for these receptors. This material consisted of CD4+ T cells from blood, cultured in vitro, taken after SARS-CoV-2 vaccination. The receptors derive from a human donor who had recovered from COVID-19.

The chain has TRBV6-2 or TRBV6-3 and TRBJ1-1; D not certain. V gave up 5 bases and J gave up 3 bases, with 13 bases separating them. CDR1 MNHEY and CDR2 SVGEGT come from the germline V gene. There are 14 residues in the CDR3. The CDR3 loop is CASSNLGPHTEAFF. The CDR3 nucleotides are TGTGCCAGCAGTAATCTAGGCCCTCACACTGAAGCTTTCTTT.

This clonotype was recorded a few times. V is TRBV20-1 and J is TRBJ2-5; D ambiguous. The CDR3 sequence is 14 residues long. Germline CDR1 and CDR2: DFQATT and SNEGSKA (reference sequence). Trimming took 3 bases from V and 3 from J, leaving 14 bases between them. This chain's CDR3 is CSASRASRKETQYF. In nucleotides, the CDR3 is TGCAGTGCTAGTCGGGCCAGCAGAAAAGAGACCCAGTACTTC.

The rearrangement links TRBV20-1 to TRBJ2-3; D call uncertain. Trimming cost V 0 bases and J 4 bases, with 14 bases left between them. Germline V lookup: CDR1 DFQATT, CDR2 SNEGSKA (reference sequence). The CDR3 spans 15 residues. CDR3: CSARDSERIADTQYF. CDR3 nucleotides: TGCAGTGCTAGAGATTCGGAACGCATTGCAGATACGCAGTATTTT.

In this sample, this clonotype turned up a few times. J is TRBJ1-5 and V is TRBV25-1; D gene ambiguous. Deletions cut 3 bases from V and 6 bases from J, with 6 bases between. The germline gives CDR1 MGHDK, CDR2 SYGVNS. The CDR3 covers 12 residues. The CDR3 coding sequence is TGTGCCAGCAGTGACCTTGCTCAGCCCCAGCATTTT. Translating it yields CASSDLAQPQHF.

The chain employs TRBV2 and TRBJ1-1; D is unresolved. The germline V gene encodes CDR1 SNHLY and CDR2 FYNNEI. V gave up 7 bases and J gave up 3 bases, with 9 bases separating them. The CDR3 runs to 12 residues. CDR3 coding DNA: TGTGCCAGCAAGGATTGGCACACTGAAGCTTTCTTT. Translated: CASKDWHTEAFF.

This clonotype has just a few counts. The chain employs TRBV6-5 and TRBJ1-1; 9 nucleotides match TRBD1. The germline gives CDR1 MNHEY, CDR2 SVGAGI. The CDR3 loop spans 17 amino acids. V lost 0 bases to trimming and J lost 9 bases; unmatched junction nucleotides: 14. In DNA, the CDR3 is TGTGCCAGCAGTTACTCAACAGGGGGCGCAGGTTCGGCCCAAGCTTTCTTT. It codes for CASSYSTGGAGSAQAFF.

This clonotype was seen only a few times. J is TRBJ1-1 and V is TRBV28, with D unresolved. This CDR3 has 12 residues. Per germline, CDR1 MDHEN and CDR2 SYDVKM. Trimming removed 6 bases from V and 8 bases from J, with 13 bases in between. The CDR3 bases are TGTGCCAGCAGCCCCTGGTTCTGGGAAGCTTTCTTT. Protein sequence: CASSPWFWEAFF. Filled out from reference TRBV28 and TRBJ1-1, the complete variable domain reads DVKVTQSSRYLVKRTGEKVFLECVQDMDHENMFWYRQDPGLGLRLIYFSYDVKMKEKGDIPEGYSVSREKKERFSLILESASTNQTSMYLCASSPWFWEAFFGQGTRLTVV.

Here the CDR3 reads CASSIVSGGETQYF. In DNA form, the CDR3 reads TGTGCCAGTAGTATCGTCTCTGGCGGGGAGACCCAGTACTTC. The chain has TRBV19 and TRBJ2-5, with D maybe TRBD2 (5 bases). This CDR3 contains 14 residues. Germline V CDR1 and CDR2: LNHDA, SQIVND (reference sequence). The V end lost 3 bases, the J end lost 5 bases, and 13 bases lay between the germline ends.

By proportion, this clonotype is medium-sized. Here the CDR3 reads CSASSTRHPNEQFF. Here the CDR3 DNA reads TGCAGTGCTAGTTCGACTAGGCATCCCAATGAGCAGTTCTTC. This sequence joins TRBV20-1 and TRBJ2-1; D may be TRBD2 (6 bases). From germline, CDR1 is DFQATT and CDR2 SNEGSKA (reference sequence). The CDR3 is 14 amino acids. V lost 3 bases, J lost 6 bases, and 15 bases lay in between.

This clonotype has a handful of counts. The rearrangement uses TRBV27 and TRBJ2-3; D call uncertain. Germline V gene lookup returns CDR1 MNHEY and CDR2 SMNVEV (reference sequence). CDR3 length equals 13 residues. V was shortened by 6 bases and J by 6 bases, with 13 bases between the two germline ends. CDR3 DNA: TGTGCCAGCAGCTATTCCGGTGGGGATACGCAGTATTTT. Encoded protein: CASSYSGGDTQYF.

The CDR3 DNA sequence: TGCGCCAGCAGCTTGCCTCCGGGACAGGGGGTAAGTGAGCAGTTCTTC. Residues: CASSLPPGQGVSEQFF. The chain employs TRBV5-1 and TRBJ2-1; TRBD1 matches at 11 bases. The CDR3 loop spans 16 amino acids. With 1 base clipped from V and 9 bases from J, the junction kept 9 bases outside the gene matches. Looked up from germline, CDR1 is SGHRS and CDR2 is YFSETQ.

The rearrangement joins TRBV6-5 to TRBJ1-5; D perhaps matches TRBD1 (5 bases). The CDR3 extends over 13 amino acids. Between the trimmed V and J ends, which lost 0 bases and 12 bases, there was a span of 12 bases. Germline V CDR1 and CDR2: MNHEY, SVGAGI. In nucleotides, the CDR3 is TGTGCCAGCAGTTACTCGAGTGGGACCAGCCAGCATTTT. This sequence encodes CASSYSSGTSQHF.

This clonotype has a handful of counts. This chain uses TRBV15 with TRBJ2-7; 9 nucleotides align to TRBD2. The CDR3 is 17 amino acids. Per the germline V gene, CDR1 is LNHNV and CDR2 is YYDKDF (reference sequence). J lost 2 bases, V lost 0 bases, and 8 bases had no gene match. The CDR3 nucleotides read TGTGCCACCAGCAGAGATCTACCTAGCGGGATACCCTACGAGCAGTACTTC. It yields the protein CATSRDLPSGIPYEQYF. The full variable domain, its missing parts supplied by reference TRBV15 and TRBJ2-7, is DAMVIQNPRYQVTQFGKPVTLSCSQTLNHNVMYWYQQKSSQAPKLLFHYYDKDFNNEADTPDNFQSRRPNTSFCFLDIRSPGLGDTAMYLCATSRDLPSGIPYEQYFGPGTRLTVT.

There are a few counts of this clonotype. The gene calls are TRBV15 and TRBJ2-2, with TRBD1 as a possible D gene (5 bases). CDR1 is LNHNV, CDR2 YYDKDF, per germline (reference sequence). V was cut by 4 bases and J by 1 base, with 13 bases left in between. The CDR3 totals 16 residues. The DNA of the CDR3 is TGTGCCACCAGCAAACTTCGGACATTGAACACCGGGGAGCTGTTTTTT. This sequence encodes CATSKLRTLNTGELFF.

The chain combines TRBV7-3 with TRBJ2-1; 11 bases are shared with TRBD2. The CDR3 has 15 residues. Germline V CDR1 and CDR2: SGHTA, FQGTGA. The V and J ends lost 5 bases and 7 bases, in that order; junction bases with no gene match: 7. CDR3 bases: TGTGCCAGCAGCCCACTAGCGGGAGAAAGGAATGAGCAGTTCTTC. Residues: CASSPLAGERNEQFF.

This chain links TRBV7-2 with TRBJ2-7, with 12 nucleotides matching TRBD2. V trimming: 6 bases; J trimming: 2 bases; junction bases outside the gene matches: 5. The CDR3 spans 15 residues. Germline CDR1 SGHTA, CDR2 FQGNSA. The CDR3 DNA is TGTGCCAGCAGGGTTGGACTAGCGGGAACCTACGAGCAGTACTTC. Its protein is CASRVGLAGTYEQYF. Complete variable domain (other parts from reference TRBV7-2 and TRBJ2-7): GAGVSQSPSNKVTEKGKDVELRCDPISGHTALYWYRQSLGQGLEFLIYFQGNSAPDKSGLPSDRFSAERTGGSVSTLTIQRTQQEDSAVYLCASRVGLAGTYEQYFGPGTRLTVT.

The chain is built from TRBV7-2 and TRBJ2-5, with a possible D match to TRBD2 (6 bases). CDR3 length: 15 residues. Per germline, CDR1 SGHTA and CDR2 FQGNSA. V was clipped by 5 bases and J by 5 bases, with 18 bases between them. The DNA of the CDR3 is TGTGCCAGCAGCCGTGAGGACTGGGGAGGCGAGACCCAGTACTTC. As protein: CASSREDWGGETQYF.